The 5 T cell receptor beta chains reported below all come from one sample, sequenced in a study of post-analysis software for immune sequencing data. Study conclusions and caveats: Compared with controls, patients had more of about five TRBV segments, including TRBV5-6, TRBV5-1 and TRBV20-1.

cDNA libraries for TCR beta contained unique molecular identifiers. TCRdb re-derived calls from the PCR reads in MiXCR, one entry per CDR3 protein. The data show about 400,000 distinct CDR3 sequences, roughly 35% seen once. These receptors' targets are unknown. Sequencing was performed on blood. These receptors originate from a girl aged 10-17 years with multiple sclerosis.

The V and J genes are TRBV9 and TRBJ1-4; D may be TRBD1 (5 bases). Trimming removed 0 bases from V and 7 bases from J, with 16 bases in between. The germline V gene has CDR1 SGDLS and CDR2 YYNGEE. The CDR3 totals 16 residues. The CDR3 sequence: CASSVGQGDGGEKLFF. For the CDR3, the DNA is TGTGCCAGCAGCGTAGGTCAGGGCGACGGGGGTGAAAAACTGTTTTTT.

This chain links TRBV7-9 with TRBJ2-1; D is uncertain. Trimming cost V 2 bases and J 2 bases, with 10 bases left between them. Germline lookup yields CDR1 SEHNR and CDR2 FQNEAQ (reference sequence). The CDR3 loop spans 15 amino acids. CDR3 sequence reads: CASSLTRIPYNEQFF. Here the CDR3 DNA reads TGTGCCAGCAGCTTAACGCGGATCCCCTACAATGAGCAGTTCTTC.

The chain links TRBV12-3 or TRBV12-4 to TRBJ2-2, with TRBD1 as a possible D gene (6 bases). Trimming took off 3 bases at V and 1 base at J, with 9 bases between the two ends. This CDR3 comprises 15 residues. CDR3 coding DNA: TGTGCCAGCAGTTTGAAAGGGGGGAACACCGGGGAGCTGTTTTTT. Amino acids: CASSLKGGNTGELFF.

V is TRBV4-2 and J is TRBJ1-2; tentative D call: TRBD1 (5 bases). CDR3 length: 13 residues. The V gene's germline CDR1 is LGHNA and CDR2 YNFKEQ. With 1 base removed from V and 4 bases from J, the gap between germline ends came to 7 bases. Written as DNA, the CDR3 is TGTGCCAGCAGCCAAGGGGGCTTCTATGGCTACACCTTC. Protein product: CASSQGGFYGYTF.

The chain links TRBV5-1 to TRBJ1-2; 10 nucleotides match TRBD1. Germline trimming cut 4 bases from V and 8 bases from J; bases unmatched to any gene: 5. There are 13 residues in the CDR3. The germline gives CDR1 SGHRS, CDR2 YFSETQ. The CDR3 sequence is CASSHRDRGGYTF. As DNA, the CDR3 is TGCGCCAGCAGCCACCGGGACAGGGGAGGCTACACCTTC.